The rows below give T cell receptor beta chains drawn from one sample of a study of response to subunit inactivated influenza vaccine. TCRdb re-called the RT-PCR reads with MiXCR, one entry per CDR3 protein. The table lists roughly 570,000 distinct CDR3 sequences, around 13% of them singletons. The sequences come from PBMCs from blood, collected more than 35 days after vaccination. These receptors came from a man between 45 and 60 years old who received an inactivated influenza vaccine. Both conserved end residues are part of each CDR3. The D gene is left open where the match is weak. The size of a clone is reported for some rows only, either as once, few or many, or as a class for expanded clones.

TRBV6-2/TRBV6-3,-,few,TRBJ2-1,TGTGCCAGCAAAAAGAGGGACAATGAGCAGTTCTTC,CASKKRDNEQFF
TRBV24-1,-,-,TRBJ2-3,TGTGCCACCAGTGAGGGGGGAACTAGCACAGATACGCAGTATTTT,CATSEGGTSTDTQYF
TRBV4-2,TRBD2,few,TRBJ2-1,TGTGCCAGCAGCCAAGATGGGACTAGTGGCAATGAGCAGTTCTTC,CASSQDGTSGNEQFF
TRBV28,-,-,TRBJ2-2,TGCGGAACGATTAAACGGGGCAGGGGAATTAACACCGGGGAGCTGTTTTTT,CGTIKRGRGINTGELFF
TRBV11-2,TRBD1,-,TRBJ2-6,TGTGCCAGCAGCGTCCGGGGGACAGGGGTGTTTCTTGGGGCCAACGTCCTGACTTTC,CASSVRGTGVFLGANVLTF
TRBV4-2,-,few,TRBJ1-1,TGTGCCAGCAGCCCCCCGGACGCGGGGACTGAAGCTTTCTTT,CASSPPDAGTEAFF
TRBV5-1,TRBD1,-,TRBJ2-3,TGCGCCAGCAGCAAGACAGGGCTGAGCACAGATACGCAGTATTTT,CASSKTGLSTDTQYF
TRBV12-3/TRBV12-4,-,many,TRBJ2-7,TGTGCCAGCAGTTTGTGGCGCGGCACGACCTACGAGCAGTACTTC,CASSLWRGTTYEQYF
TRBV2,-,-,TRBJ1-1,TGTACCTTCTGTCCCGGGCGAGGCTGGACAACCCGAAACACTGAAGCTTTCTTT,CTFCPGRGWTTRNTEAFF
TRBV20-1,TRBD2,-,TRBJ2-2,TGCAGTGCTACGAATGGGGGGGTTCGGGAGCTGTTTTTT,CSATNGGVRELFF
TRBV6-6,-,once,TRBJ1-1,TGTGCCAGCAGTTACTCCAACACTGAAGCTTTCTTT,CASSYSNTEAFF
TRBV5-1,-,-,TRBJ2-7,TGCGCCAGCAGCTTGGGACCCTCGTCGATTTACGAGCAGTACTTC,CASSLGPSSIYEQYF
TRBV7-6,TRBD1,few,TRBJ2-1,TGTGCCAGCAACCCGGGACAGGGGGCAAGAGAGCAGTTCTTC,CASNPGQGAREQFF
TRBV28,-,-,TRBJ1-5,TGTGCCAGCAACCGCCACGAAAAGGCTCAGCCCCAGCATTTT,CASNRHEKAQPQHF
TRBV10-3,-,few,TRBJ2-7,TGTGCCATCAGTGATATCCCAGGGCTGAGCTCCTACGAGCAGTACTTC,CAISDIPGLSSYEQYF
TRBV28,-,few,TRBJ2-1,TGTGCCAGCAGTCAAGGACCAAACAACAATGAGCAGTTCTTC,CASSQGPNNNEQFF
TRBV27,TRBD2,-,TRBJ2-1,TGTGCCAGCAGTTACCTACTAGCGGGAGGGGGGAATGAGCAGTTCTTC,CASSYLLAGGGNEQFF
TRBV20-1,TRBD2,-,TRBJ2-3,TGCAGTGCTAGTAACCCCACCGCGGGAGGGCTTCTAAAGCAGTATTTT,CSASNPTAGGLLKQYF
TRBV20-1,-,few,TRBJ1-5,TGCAGTGCTGGAGTACCAGGTCCCAATCAGCCCCAGCATTTT,CSAGVPGPNQPQHF
TRBV20-1,-,-,TRBJ2-1,TGCAGTGCTAGAGATAGTGGGGTGCGGCAGTTCTTC,CSARDSGVRQFF
TRBV20-1,-,-,TRBJ2-5,TGCAGTGCTGGGTCTTGGGCGTGGGAGACCCAGTACTTC,CSAGSWAWETQYF
TRBV20-1,TRBD2,-,TRBJ2-3,TGCAGTGCTAGTAGGCCCCTAGCGGGACCTACAGATACGCAGTATTTT,CSASRPLAGPTDTQYF